Given below is one TCR beta chain in context. Repertoires were generated with immunoSEQ multiplex PCR, while TCRdb's copy carries only in-frame clones and drops some. The data show about 400,000 clones, with around 89% seen just once and more than 0.95% held by the top ten. This entry comes from a study of blood T cell repertoires in COVID-19. Across the whole study: Samples of COVID-19 (acute and convalescent) were obtained from the United States, Italy and Spain.

Sequenced input: peripheral blood. The sequence came from a man aged 40-55 years with acute or convalescent COVID-19.

Written as DNA, the CDR3 is TGTGCCAGCAGCCCCGGGTCAAAAGGGGGAAGCTACACCTTC. Its translation is CASSPGSKGGSYTF. The chain is built from TRBV5-4 and TRBJ1-2; D is possibly TRBD1 (6 bases). V was clipped by 4 bases and J by 9 bases, with 19 bases between them. Germline V lookup: CDR1 SGHNT, CDR2 YYREEE (reference sequence). The CDR3 has 14 residues.